These T cell receptor beta chains were read from a single sample in a study of regulatory T cells in long-lasting Graves disease. MiXCR, run by TCRdb on the multiplex PCR reads, gives a single entry per CDR3 protein. Among around 500,000 distinct CDR3 sequences, around 15% were seen once, and the ten largest hold around 25%. Another study also made use of these data, one on T cells in Graves' hyperthyroidism and ophthalmopathy.

The starting material was peripheral blood mononuclear cells (PBMCs), obtained at new diagnosis, from a patient treated with antithyroid drugs. The source of these receptors is a woman aged 35-60 years with Graves disease. Both conserved end residues are part of each CDR3. D genes are given only for firm matches. Size tells how often a clone was seen (once, few, many) or the class of an expanded clone, and some rows leave it out.

>NA|NA|TRBJ1-2|TRBV6-9
CASSSLSYGYTF
TGTGCCAGCAGTTCACTTTCCTATGGCTACACCTTC
>many|NA|TRBJ1-2|TRBV6-5
CASSYIGFTGYTF
TGTGCCAGCAGTTACATAGGGTTTACTGGCTACACCTTC
>few|NA|TRBJ2-5|TRBV14
CASSHTPSVTQYF
TGTGCCAGCAGCCATACACCGTCGGTGACCCAGTACTTC
>many|TRBD1|TRBJ1-5|TRBV6-1
CASRTGVQPQHF
TGTGCCAGCAGAACAGGGGTTCAGCCCCAGCATTTT
>many|NA|TRBJ1-1|TRBV7-3
CASSPGAMNTEAFF
TGTGCCAGCAGTCCTGGTGCCATGAACACTGAAGCTTTCTTT
>NA|NA|TRBJ1-1|TRBV28
CASIRGVSYTEAFF
TGTGCCAGCATCCGAGGGGTTTCGTACACTGAAGCTTTCTTT
>few|TRBD1|TRBJ2-3|TRBV7-9
CASSLPRGYGDTQYF
TGTGCCAGCAGCTTACCCAGGGGGTACGGAGATACGCAGTATTTT
>many|NA|TRBJ1-5|TRBV27
CASSLFGPGALSNQPQHF
TGTGCCAGCAGTTTATTCGGTCCGGGGGCCCTAAGCAATCAGCCCCAGCATTTT
>many|TRBD1|TRBJ1-5|TRBV12-5
CASGLDRGRQPQHF
TGTGCTAGTGGTTTAGACAGGGGACGCCAGCCCCAGCATTTT
>many|NA|TRBJ1-2|TRBV11-3
CASSSNFMWTYGYTF
TGTGCCAGCAGCTCCAACTTTATGTGGACCTATGGCTACACCTTC
>NA|NA|TRBJ1-4|TRBV12-3/TRBV12-4
CASSARGPRGELFF
TGTGCCAGCAGTGCCCGGGGCCCCCGGGGGGAACTGTTTTTT
>few|NA|TRBJ1-6|TRBV7-9
CASSLEEWTPLHF
TGTGCCAGCAGCTTAGAGGAGTGGACACCCCTCCACTTT
>NA|TRBD2|TRBJ2-3|TRBV2
CASTGLAGGTDTQYF
TGTGCCAGCACCGGACTAGCGGGGGGGACAGATACGCAGTATTTT
>many|NA|TRBJ1-2|TRBV13
CASRVGSYGYTF
TGTGCCAGCAGGGTAGGGAGCTATGGCTACACCTTC
>NA|TRBD1|TRBJ2-5|TRBV5-1
CASSLVPGTGGETQYF
TGCGCCAGCAGCTTGGTCCCCGGGACAGGGGGCGAGACCCAGTACTTC
>NA|TRBD2|TRBJ2-3|TRBV6-2/TRBV6-3
CASSYAGGTSEDEDTQYF
TGTGCCAGCAGTTACGCCGGGGGGACTAGCGAGGATGAGGATACGCAGTATTTT
>NA|TRBD1|TRBJ2-1|TRBV2
CASSVDREGEQFF
TGTGCCAGCAGCGTGGACAGGGAAGGCGAGCAGTTCTTC
>many|NA|TRBJ2-1|TRBV7-9
CASSFGKDAHNEQFF
TGTGCCAGCAGCTTTGGCAAGGACGCACACAATGAGCAGTTCTTC
>few|NA|TRBJ2-1|TRBV19
CASSINGEVNEQFF
TGTGCCAGTAGTATAAACGGGGAGGTCAATGAGCAGTTCTTC
>few|NA|TRBJ1-5|TRBV30
CAWSDLRGGQPQHF
TGTGCCTGGAGTGATCTTAGGGGGGGTCAGCCCCAGCATTTT
>many|TRBD2|TRBJ2-1|TRBV3-1
CASSPWSGGKGNEQFF
TGTGCCAGCAGCCCCTGGAGCGGGGGGAAAGGCAATGAGCAGTTCTTC
>few|TRBD1|TRBJ2-1|TRBV6-1
CASSEVGQLPPYNEQFF
TGTGCCAGCAGTGAAGTGGGACAGCTACCCCCCTACAATGAGCAGTTCTTC
>few|NA|TRBJ1-2|TRBV6-1
CASSPGQFNYGYTF
TGTGCCAGCAGCCCTGGACAGTTTAACTATGGCTACACCTTC
>many|NA|TRBJ2-3|TRBV12-3/TRBV12-4
CASSLNRMDTQYF
TGTGCCAGCAGCCTTAACAGGATGGATACGCAGTATTTT
>many|TRBD1|TRBJ1-2|TRBV5-1
CASSADRAIDGYTF
TGCGCCAGCAGCGCCGACAGGGCAATTGATGGCTACACCTTC
>NA|NA|TRBJ2-4|TRBV10-3
CATGVEVAKNIQYF
TGTGCCACGGGGGTTGAAGTAGCCAAAAACATTCAGTACTTC
>many|NA|TRBJ1-1|TRBV15
CATSTRTDNTEAFF
TGTGCCACCAGCACCCGGACAGATAACACTGAAGCTTTCTTT
>many|NA|TRBJ2-5|TRBV3-1
CASSQGTSPEGTQYF
TGTGCCAGCAGCCAAGGGACGTCCCCCGAAGGGACCCAGTACTTC
>many|TRBD2|TRBJ2-3|TRBV7-3
CASSSGLAGTDTQYF
TGTGCCAGCAGCTCGGGACTAGCGGGGACAGATACGCAGTATTTT
>many|NA|TRBJ2-7|TRBV3-1
CASSRTPLEQYF
TGTGCCAGCAGCCGGACTCCACTCGAGCAGTACTTC
>many|TRBD1|TRBJ2-2|TRBV3-1
CASSPRSGTGGGGELFF
TGTGCCAGCAGCCCGCGCTCCGGGACAGGGGGCGGCGGGGAGCTGTTTTTT
>NA|TRBD1|TRBJ1-1|TRBV28
CASSEGTARAEALF
TGTGCCAGCAGTGAAGGGACAGCTCGCGCTGAAGCTCTCTTT
>NA|NA|TRBJ1-2|TRBV6-4
CASSDSGRSPYGYTF
TGTGCCAGCAGTGACTCCGGACGGTCACCCTATGGCTACACCTTC